The 12 T cell receptor beta chains presented below share a single source sample, sequenced in a study of blood T cell repertoires in COVID-19. TCRdb's copy holds only in-frame clones and misses some; the assay was immunoSEQ multiplex PCR. Of some 180,000 clones in the sample, around 80% were seen once. The sequencing sample was made of peripheral blood. The receptor source for this set is a human donor in a cohort sampled during active COVID-19.

The chain couples TRBV11-2 to TRBJ1-5; D is unclear. CDR1 and CDR2 from the germline V gene are SGHAT and FQNNGV. The CDR3 length is 14 residues. V lost 2 bases and J 6 bases, leaving 11 bases between the germline ends. The CDR3 is CASSLSRGGQPQHF. CDR3 in DNA: TGTGCCAGCAGCTTAAGTCGGGGTGGTCAGCCCCAGCATTTT. Drawing the rest from reference TRBV11-2 and TRBJ1-5, the complete variable domain is EAGVAQSPRYKIIEKRQSVAFWCNPISGHATLYWYQQILGQGPKLLIQFQNNGVVDDSQLPKDRFSAERLKGVDSTLKIQPAKLEDSAVYLCASSLSRGGQPQHFGDGTRLSIL.

This rearrangement joins TRBV11-2 to TRBJ2-4; 12 positions match TRBD2. Germline V gives CDR1 SGHAT, CDR2 FQNNGV. After removal of 6 bases from V and 1 base from J, the junction contained 13 bases not matched to a gene. CDR3 size: 19 residues. CDR3 sequence (DNA): TGTGCCAGCAGTTCCGGACTAGCGGGAAATAACGTTGCCAAAAACATTCAGTACTTC. Its translation is CASSSGLAGNNVAKNIQYF.

The V and J genes are TRBV28 and TRBJ1-1; TRBD1 aligns across 8 bases. The germline V gene has CDR1 MDHEN and CDR2 SYDVKM. V gave up 6 bases and J gave up 10 bases; unmatched junction bases: 7. This CDR3 has 12 amino acids. Here the CDR3 reads CASSPGQGVAFF. CDR3 DNA sequence: TGTGCCAGCAGCCCTGGACAGGGAGTAGCTTTCTTT.

This chain joins TRBV28 and TRBJ1-1; D is uncertain. Trimming stripped 6 bases from V and 11 bases from J, with 22 bases between. Germline values: CDR1 MDHEN, CDR2 SYDVKM. This CDR3 is built from 14 residues. As DNA, the CDR3 is TGTGCCAGCAGCACCCTAATAAGCAGCGAAACGGCTTTCTTT. The encoded protein is CASSTLISSETAFF.

The chain employs TRBV27 and TRBJ2-2; unclear D gene. CDR3 length: 14 residues. Germline loops: CDR1 MNHEY, CDR2 SMNVEV (reference sequence). V lost 0 bases to trimming and J lost 3 bases, with 5 bases between them. The CDR3 nucleotides read TGTGCCAGCAGTTTATCTCTCGACACCGGGGAGCTGTTTTTT. Residues: CASSLSLDTGELFF.

V gene TRBV30 combines with J gene TRBJ1-1; D is uncertain. Per the germline V gene, CDR1 is GTSNPN and CDR2 is SVGIG (reference sequence). With 4 bases removed from V and 4 bases from J, the gap between germline ends came to 16 bases. The CDR3 extends over 14 amino acids. As DNA, the CDR3 is TGTGCCTGGAATGGGCTCCATCTGAGCACTGAAGCTTTCTTT. The encoded protein is CAWNGLHLSTEAFF.

Here the CDR3 DNA reads TGTGCTAGTGGTCCGCCGACATCCTACGAGCAGTACTTC. This gives the protein CASGPPTSYEQYF. The rearrangement joins TRBV12-5 to TRBJ2-7; no definite D call. Deletions cut 5 bases from V and 1 base from J, with 9 bases between. Germline V lookup: CDR1 LGHNT, CDR2 FRNRAP. The CDR3 spans 13 residues.

V is TRBV2 and J is TRBJ2-2, with D tentatively TRBD2 (5 bases). Trimming pared 7 bases from V and 0 bases from J, leaving 12 bases between. Germline CDR1 is SNHLY and CDR2 is FYNNEI. This CDR3 region has 15 residues. The CDR3 is CASNPGLTNTGELFF. The CDR3 DNA is TGTGCCAGCAATCCAGGACTCACGAACACCGGGGAGCTGTTTTTT.

The V gene is TRBV6-1, the J gene TRBJ1-3; TRBD1 aligns across 7 bases. This CDR3 spans 16 amino acids. V shed 4 bases, J shed 0 bases, and the junction held 6 bases outside the gene matches. Germline V gene lookup returns CDR1 MNHNS and CDR2 SASEGT. CDR3 protein: CASSAGQPYSGNTIYF. CDR3 bases: TGTGCCAGCAGTGCGGGACAGCCGTACTCTGGAAACACCATATATTTT.

The chain combines TRBV28 with TRBJ1-4; the D gene is possibly TRBD1 (6 bases). V was trimmed by 6 bases and J by 1 base, leaving 12 bases between them. Germline V gene sequence: CDR1 MDHEN, CDR2 SYDVKM. CDR3 length equals 15 residues. CDR3 coding DNA: TGTGCCAGCAGGACCCAGGGGATAACTAATGAAAAACTGTTTTTT. Its translation is CASRTQGITNEKLFF.

Regarding this clone: Other DNA sequences of this sample code for an identical CDR3. The V gene is TRBV5-1, the J gene TRBJ2-2; D not resolved. Germline V gene lookup returns CDR1 SGHRS and CDR2 YFSETQ. V was clipped by 0 bases and J by 1 base, with 7 bases between them. The CDR3 has 15 amino acids. CDR3 in amino acids: CASSLGHRNTGELFF. In DNA, the CDR3 is TGCGCCAGCAGCTTGGGGCATCGGAACACCGGGGAGCTGTTTTTT.

J is TRBJ2-1 and V is TRBV28; D remains ambiguous. CDR3 length: 13 amino acids. Germline V gene lookup returns CDR1 MDHEN and CDR2 SYDVKM. Trimming cost V 7 bases and J 8 bases, with 15 bases left between them. Here the CDR3 DNA reads TGTGCCAGCAAGGTAGCCGGCGTCGATGAGCAGTTCTTC. Its protein is CASKVAGVDEQFF.